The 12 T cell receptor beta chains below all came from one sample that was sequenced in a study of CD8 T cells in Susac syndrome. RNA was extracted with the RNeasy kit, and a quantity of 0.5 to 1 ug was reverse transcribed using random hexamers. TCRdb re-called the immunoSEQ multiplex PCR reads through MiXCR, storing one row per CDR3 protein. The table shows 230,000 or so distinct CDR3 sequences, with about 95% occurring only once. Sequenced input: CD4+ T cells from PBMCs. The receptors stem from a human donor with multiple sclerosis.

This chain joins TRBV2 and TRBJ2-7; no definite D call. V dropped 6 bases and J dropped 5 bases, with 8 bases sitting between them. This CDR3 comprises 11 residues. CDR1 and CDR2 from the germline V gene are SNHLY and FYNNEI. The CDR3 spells CASRLINEQYF. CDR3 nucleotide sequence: TGTGCCAGCAGACTGATCAACGAGCAGTACTTC.

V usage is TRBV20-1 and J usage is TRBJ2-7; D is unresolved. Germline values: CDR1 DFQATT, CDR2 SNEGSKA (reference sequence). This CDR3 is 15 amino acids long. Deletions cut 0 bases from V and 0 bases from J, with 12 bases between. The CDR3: CSARDLRRSSYEQYF. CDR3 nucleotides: TGCAGTGCTAGAGACCTGCGGCGGAGCTCCTACGAGCAGTACTTC.

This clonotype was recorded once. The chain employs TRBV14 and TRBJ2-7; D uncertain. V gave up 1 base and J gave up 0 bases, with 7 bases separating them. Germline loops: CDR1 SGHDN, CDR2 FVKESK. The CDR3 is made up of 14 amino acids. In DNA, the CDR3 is TGTGCCAGCAGCCAAGGGTCGGCCTCCTACGAGCAGTACTTC. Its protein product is CASSQGSASYEQYF.

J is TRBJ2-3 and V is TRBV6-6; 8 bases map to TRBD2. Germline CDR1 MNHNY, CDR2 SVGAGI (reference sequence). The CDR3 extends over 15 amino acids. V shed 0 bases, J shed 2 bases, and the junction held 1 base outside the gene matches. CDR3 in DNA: TGTGCCAGCAGTTACTCCGGGGGGGTCACAGATACGCAGTATTTT. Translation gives CASSYSGGVTDTQYF.

Here the CDR3 DNA reads TGTGCCAGTAGTATGCCACCTGAAGCTTTCTTT. Residues: CASSMPPEAFF. This chain uses TRBV19 with TRBJ1-1, with D unresolved. The CDR3 loop spans 11 amino acids. Trimming stripped 3 bases from V and 6 bases from J, with 5 bases between. Germline V gives CDR1 LNHDA, CDR2 SQIVND (reference sequence).

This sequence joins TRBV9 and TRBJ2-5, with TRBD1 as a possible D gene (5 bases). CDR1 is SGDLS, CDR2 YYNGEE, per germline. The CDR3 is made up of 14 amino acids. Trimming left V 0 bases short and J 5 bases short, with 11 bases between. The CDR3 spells CASSVGPRVETQYF. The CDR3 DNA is TGTGCCAGCAGCGTAGGTCCCAGGGTGGAGACCCAGTACTTC.

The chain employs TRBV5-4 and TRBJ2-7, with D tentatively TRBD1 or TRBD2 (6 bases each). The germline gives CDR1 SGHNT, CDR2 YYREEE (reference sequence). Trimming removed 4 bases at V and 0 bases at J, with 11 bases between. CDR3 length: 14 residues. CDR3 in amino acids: CASSDGGSSYEQYF. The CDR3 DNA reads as TGTGCCAGCAGCGACGGGGGCAGCTCCTACGAGCAGTACTTC.

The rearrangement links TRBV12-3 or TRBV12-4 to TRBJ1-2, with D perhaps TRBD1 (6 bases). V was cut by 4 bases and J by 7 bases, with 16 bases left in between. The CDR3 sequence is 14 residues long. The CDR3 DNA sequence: TGTGCCAGCAGTTCGCGGACAGCGGTTCTTGGCTACACCTTC. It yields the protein CASSSRTAVLGYTF.

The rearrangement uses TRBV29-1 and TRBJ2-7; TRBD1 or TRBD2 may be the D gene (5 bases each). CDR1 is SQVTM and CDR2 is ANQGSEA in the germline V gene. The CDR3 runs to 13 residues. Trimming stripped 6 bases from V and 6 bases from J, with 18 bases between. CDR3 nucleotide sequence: TGCAGCGTGTGGGACGTCCGGCTGAGCGAGCAGTACTTC. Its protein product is CSVWDVRLSEQYF.

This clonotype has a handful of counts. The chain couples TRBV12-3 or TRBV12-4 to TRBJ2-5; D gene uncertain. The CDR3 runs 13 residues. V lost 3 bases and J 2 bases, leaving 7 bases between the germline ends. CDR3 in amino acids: CASSLWGQETQYF. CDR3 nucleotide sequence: TGTGCCAGCAGTTTGTGGGGTCAAGAGACCCAGTACTTC.

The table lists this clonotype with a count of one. The CDR3 DNA reads as TGTGCCAGCAGCGTGCTTCCCGGGGACAACCCAAAGAAGTCCTATGGCTACACCTTC. It codes for CASSVLPGDNPKKSYGYTF. The rearrangement uses TRBV9 and TRBJ1-2, with D maybe TRBD1 (6 bases). CDR3 size: 19 residues. Germline V gives CDR1 SGDLS, CDR2 YYNGEE. V shed 2 bases and J shed 4 bases, with 27 bases lying between them.

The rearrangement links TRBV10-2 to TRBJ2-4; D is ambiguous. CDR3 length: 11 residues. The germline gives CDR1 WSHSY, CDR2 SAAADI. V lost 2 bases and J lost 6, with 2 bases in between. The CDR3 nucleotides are TGCGCCAGCAGTGAGAGAAACATTCAGTACTTC. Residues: CASSERNIQYF.